This entry is about one T cell receptor (beta chain). The PCR employed 60 Vbeta primers together with 13 Jbeta primers. The protocol was immunoSEQ multiplex PCR, while the TCRdb copy is restricted to in-frame clones and leaves out a portion. This sample has approximately 120,000 clones, with around 80% found just once. The CDR3 runs to 13 residues. V lost 5 bases and J 5 bases, leaving 9 bases between the germline ends. Germline CDR1 reads LNHDA; CDR2 reads SQIVND (reference sequence). The data stem from a study of cytomegalovirus exposure and HLA in healthy donors. The TCR was taken from a young man in good health and CMV-seronegative. Sequenced sample: PBMCs. The chain employs TRBV19 and TRBJ2-2; D is possibly TRBD1 (5 bases). DNA of the CDR3: TGTGCCAGTAGTCGACAGAATACCGGGGAGCTGTTTTTT. It specifies CASSRQNTGELFF.